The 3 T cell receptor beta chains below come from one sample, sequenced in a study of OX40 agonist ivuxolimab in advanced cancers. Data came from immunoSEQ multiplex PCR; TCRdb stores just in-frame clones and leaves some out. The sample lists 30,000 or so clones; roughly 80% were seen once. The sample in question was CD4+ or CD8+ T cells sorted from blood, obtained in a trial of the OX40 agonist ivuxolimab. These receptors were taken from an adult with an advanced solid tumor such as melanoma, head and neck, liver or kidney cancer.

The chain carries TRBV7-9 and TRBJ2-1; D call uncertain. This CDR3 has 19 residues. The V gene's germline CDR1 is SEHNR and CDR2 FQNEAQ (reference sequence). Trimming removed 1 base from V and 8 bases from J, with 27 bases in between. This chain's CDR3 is CASSLGEVFGLGLLDEQFF. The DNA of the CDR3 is TGTGCCAGCAGCTTAGGTGAGGTTTTCGGGTTAGGGCTTTTGGATGAGCAGTTCTTC. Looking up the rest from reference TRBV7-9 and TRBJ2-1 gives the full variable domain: DTGVSQNPRHKITKRGQNVTFRCDPISEHNRLYWYRQTLGQGPEFLTYFQNEAQLEKSRLLSDRFSAERPKGSFSTLEIQRTEQGDSAMYLCASSLGEVFGLGLLDEQFFGPGTRLTVL.

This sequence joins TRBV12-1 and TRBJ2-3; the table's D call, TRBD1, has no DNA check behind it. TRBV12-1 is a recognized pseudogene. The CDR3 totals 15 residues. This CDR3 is CASSFQGAALDTQYF. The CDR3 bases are TGTGCCAGCAGCTTCCAGGGGGCTGCCTTGGATACGCAGTATTTT.

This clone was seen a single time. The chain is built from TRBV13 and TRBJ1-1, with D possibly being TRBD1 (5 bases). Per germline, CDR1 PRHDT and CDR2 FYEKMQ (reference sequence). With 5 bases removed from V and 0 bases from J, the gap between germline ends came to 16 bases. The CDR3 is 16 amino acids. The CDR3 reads CASSPLVGALNTEAFF. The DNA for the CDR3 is TGTGCCAGCAGCCCCTTGGTTGGGGCTTTGAACACTGAAGCTTTCTTT.